This T cell receptor beta chain was documented in a study of PD-L1 blockade in urothelial cancer. Time point reported: pretreatment peripheral blood. Patients in the study were battling locally advanced or metastatic urothelial carcinoma. Sequencing used immunoSEQ multiplex PCR; TCRdb keeps in-frame clones, though not all of them. The table has 90,000 or so clones, roughly 89% seen once; the top ten hold about 1.6%. The germline gives CDR1 SGDLS, CDR2 YYNGEE. The junction had 11 bases not matched to a gene; V was cut back by 4 bases and J by 2 bases. The CDR3 is made up of 16 amino acids. The receptor was derived from a man between 60 and 75 years old with urothelial cancer. The chain links TRBV9 to TRBJ2-7, with 8 nucleotides matching TRBD1. This specimen consisted of PBMCs, obtained around atezolizumab (anti-PD-L1) treatment. CDR3 region: CASSPRGQGRPYEQYF. CDR3 nucleotides: TGTGCCAGCAGCCCCCGTGGACAGGGAAGGCCCTACGAGCAGTACTTC. Full variable domain (outside the CDR3, taken from reference TRBV9 and TRBJ2-7): DSGVTQTPKHLITATGQRVTLRCSPRSGDLSVYWYQQSLDQGLQFLIQYYNGEERAKGNILERFSAQQFPDLHSELNLSSLELGDSALYFCASSPRGQGRPYEQYFGPGTRLTVT.